The T cell receptor (beta chain) under discussion was sequenced for a study of blood T cell repertoires in COVID-19. Turning to the study itself: The United States, Italy and Spain provided the acute and convalescent COVID-19 samples. The cDNA or gDNA used as material had been derived from T cells, B-cell-depleted T cells, or PBMCs.

The ends were cut back, 2 bases at V and 6 bases at J, with 10 bases in the middle. Per the germline V gene, CDR1 is SEHNR and CDR2 is FQNEAQ (reference sequence). This CDR3 is 14 amino acids long. Clones were read by immunoSEQ multiplex PCR, and TCRdb kept only the in-frame ones, dropping some. The table lists tens of thousands of clones, about 83% of them singletons. This receptor was obtained from a woman aged 70 to 79 with acute or convalescent COVID-19. The V call is TRBV7-9, the J call TRBJ2-2, with D perhaps TRBD2 (5 bases). The specimen sequenced was peripheral blood. CDR3 in amino acids: CASSLMGAPGELFF. The DNA of the CDR3 is TGTGCCAGCAGCTTAATGGGAGCTCCCGGGGAGCTGTTTTTT.